The clone carrying this TCR beta chain has a handful of counts. The CDR3 is 14 amino acids. Germline-derived CDR1 and CDR2 are DFQATT and SNEGSKA (reference sequence). The V gene lost 0 bases and the J gene lost 4 bases, with 12 bases spanning the gap. The data derive from a study of blood T cells in healthy people across ages. Turning to the study itself: Template switching recovered approximately one barcoded beta molecule for every two T cells.

Caucasian, healthy and from Russia, the donors were aged between roughly 6 and 95. The second PCR ran about 7 to 12 cycles with a sample-barcoded 5' primer and J-beta primers. Each cDNA molecule received a tag from a template-switch adaptor that had 12 random nucleotides. TCRdb re-analysed the 5' RACE reads in MiXCR, keeping a single row per CDR3 protein. The sample includes 1.5 million to 2 million distinct CDR3 sequences, about 50% of them seen just once. The V gene is TRBV20-1, the J gene TRBJ2-5; D is unclear. The origin of this receptor is a middle-aged woman in good health. Sequenced sample: blood. DNA for the CDR3: TGCAGTGCTAGAGACAGAAAAACTTCAGAGACCCAGTACTTC. It specifies CSARDRKTSETQYF.